Below, 14 T cell receptor beta chains from the same sample are listed, as sequenced in a study of T cells in Graves' hyperthyroidism and ophthalmopathy (dated by TCRdb to the late 2010s). The library was prepared using multiplex PCR. Sequencing was performed on an Illumina HiSeq 2000. The TCR beta CDR3 regions were amplified from the RNA transcripts. A first-round RT-PCR of the TCR CDR3 used the HTBI primer set with the Qiagen OneStep RT-PCR kit. The public reads were reprocessed in TCRdb via fastp at Q25 and MiXCR, keeping in-frame beta chains. When rows share a CDR3 protein, they turn into one entry using the most common DNA and genes. The sample yields 300,000 or so distinct CDR3 sequences; around a sixth were counted once. The top ten clones comprise less than 65% of the sample. Sequencing was performed on blood. These receptors were collected from a woman aged 45-65 years with Graves' hyperthyroidism.

This clonotype was observed at least ten times. V usage is TRBV6-1 and J usage is TRBJ1-2, with 8 nucleotides matching TRBD1. The CDR3 runs to 14 residues. Trimming cost V 6 bases and J 0 bases; bases outside gene matches: 3. Looked up from germline, CDR1 is MNHNS and CDR2 is SASEGT. The CDR3 is CASRRTGTNYGYTF. CDR3 in DNA: TGTGCCAGCAGGAGGACAGGGACTAACTATGGCTACACCTTC.

The chain's CDR3 is CASSPSSGGNQPQHF. In DNA, the CDR3 is TGTGCCAGCAGCCCTTCAAGCGGGGGCAATCAGCCCCAGCATTTT. The chain carries TRBV9 and TRBJ1-5; D remains ambiguous. The CDR3 is 15 amino acids. The germline V and J ends were trimmed by 4 bases and 2 bases, with 13 bases remaining between them. The germline V gene has CDR1 SGDLS and CDR2 YYNGEE.

The V gene is TRBV18, the J gene TRBJ2-3, with 8 bases fitting TRBD1. Germline CDR1 is KGHSH and CDR2 is LQKENI. V was clipped by 5 bases and J by 11 bases; unmatched bases: 9. The CDR3 is 13 amino acids. The CDR3 spells CASSSDRDGGQYF. The CDR3 coding sequence is TGTGCCAGCTCATCGGACAGGGACGGAGGGCAGTATTTT. Based on the CDR3 plus reference TRBV18 and TRBJ2-3, the full variable domain is NAGVMQNPRHLVRRRGQEARLRCSPMKGHSHVYWYRQLPEEGLKFMVYLQKENIIDESGMPKERFSAEFPKEGPSILRIQQVVRGDSAAYFCASSSDRDGGQYFGPGTRLTVL.

This clonotype was recorded once. The chain employs TRBV5-1 and TRBJ1-6; D gene uncertain. V gave up 5 bases and J gave up 11 bases, with 5 bases separating them. The CDR3 runs 10 residues. Germline V gene data show CDR1 as SGHRS and CDR2 as YFSETQ. The CDR3 loop is CASREAPLHF. The CDR3 DNA sequence: TGCGCCAGCAGAGAGGCACCCCTCCACTTT.

Here the CDR3 reads CASSLAAQGASYNSPLHF. CDR3 DNA sequence: TGTGCCAGCAGCTTAGCGGCCCAGGGGGCTTCCTATAATTCACCCCTCCACTTT. The rearrangement joins TRBV7-8 to TRBJ1-6, with TRBD1 identical over 8 bases. This CDR3 comprises 18 residues. Looked up from germline, CDR1 is SGHVS and CDR2 is FQNEAQ. The junction had 5 bases not matched to a gene; V was cut back by 0 bases and J by 1 base.

This clonotype was seen a few times. The DNA for the CDR3 is TGCGCCAGCAGCTTGCAGGTTGGCGCAGATACGCAGTATTTT. Translating gives CASSLQVGADTQYF. V usage is TRBV5-1 and J usage is TRBJ2-3; D gene uncertain. Between the trimmed V and J ends, which lost 1 base and 4 bases, there was a span of 10 bases. The CDR3 consists of 14 residues. CDR1 is SGHRS and CDR2 is YFSETQ in the germline V gene. Full variable domain (outside the CDR3, taken from reference TRBV5-1 and TRBJ2-3): KAGVTQTPRYLIKTRGQQVTLSCSPISGHRSVSWYQQTPGQGLQFLFEYFSETQRNKGNFPGRFSGRQFSNSRSEMNVSTLELGDSALYLCASSLQVGADTQYFGPGTRLTVL.

The V and J genes are TRBV5-8 and TRBJ1-2, with D possibly being TRBD1 (5 bases). The V end lost 4 bases, the J end lost 2 bases, and 15 bases lay between the germline ends. Germline V lookup: CDR1 SGHTS, CDR2 YDEGEE. The CDR3 length is 15 residues. Written as DNA, the CDR3 is TGTGCCAGCAGCCCACCGTGGGGCTGGAACTATGGCTACACCTTC. Encoded protein: CASSPPWGWNYGYTF.

This clonotype has more than one count but fewer than ten. The junction and the germline gene differ at one end; a read error may be behind it. The chain combines TRBV7-7 with TRBJ1-2; no definite D call. Germline CDR1 reads SSHAT; CDR2 reads FNYEAQ (reference sequence). This CDR3 has 10 amino acids. CDR3 in amino acids: CASSFDGYTF. The CDR3, as DNA: TGTGCTAGCAGCTTCGATGGCTACACCTTC.

The rearrangement uses TRBV19 and TRBJ1-5; D is perhaps TRBD1 (5 bases). Trimming removed 4 bases from V and 4 bases from J, with 14 bases in between. Germline CDR1 and CDR2: LNHDA and SQIVND (reference sequence). The CDR3 covers 15 residues. The CDR3 DNA follows: TGTGCCAGTAGTAAACAGGAGACGATTAATCAGCCCCAGCATTTT. This sequence encodes CASSKQETINQPQHF.

Many counts were recorded for this clonotype. The J gene is TRBJ2-7, the V gene TRBV28; TRBD2 aligns across 12 bases. This CDR3 is built from 15 residues. The V gene end was trimmed by 8 bases and the J gene end by 7 bases; junction bases not matched to a gene: 12. The germline CDR1 and CDR2 sequences are MDHEN and SYDVKM. CDR3 amino acids: CASRLAGALVGEQYF. The CDR3 nucleotides are TGTGCCAGCCGACTAGCGGGAGCTCTGGTGGGAGAGCAGTACTTC.

On this clonotype: Possible read error: a much larger clone is one base away. This rearrangement joins TRBV11-2 to TRBJ2-5; D is unclear. The CDR3 runs 12 residues. From germline, CDR1 is SGHAT and CDR2 FQNNGV. This CDR3 reads CASSLYQGTQYF. The CDR3 DNA reads TGTGCCAGCAGCTTATACCAAGGGACCCAGTACTTC.

The chain carries TRBV5-1 and TRBJ1-6, with 9 bases matching TRBD1. The germline gives CDR1 SGHRS, CDR2 YFSETQ. Germline trimming cut 4 bases from V and 10 bases from J; bases unmatched to any gene: 6. CDR3 length equals 14 residues. The CDR3 DNA reads TGCGCCAGCAGCATCGGGACAGGGCAGTCACCCCTCCACTTT. Its translation is CASSIGTGQSPLHF.

This clonotype has only a few counts. This sequence joins TRBV15 and TRBJ2-1; D not certain. The V end was cut by 0 bases, the J end by 12 bases, with 9 bases between. Germline CDR1 reads LNHNV; CDR2 reads YYDKDF (reference sequence). There are 12 residues in the CDR3. CDR3 sequence reads: CATSRDVGGQFF. Here the CDR3 DNA reads TGTGCCACCAGCAGAGATGTAGGTGGGCAGTTCTTC.

The V call is TRBV6-1, the J call TRBJ2-7; D unresolved. CDR1 is MNHNS, CDR2 SASEGT, per germline. This CDR3 is 13 amino acids long. The V and J ends lost 6 bases and 6 bases respectively, with 15 bases between them. The CDR3 DNA is TGTGCCAGCAGACCGCTGGGGTTTCCCGAGCAGTACTTC. This codes for CASRPLGFPEQYF.